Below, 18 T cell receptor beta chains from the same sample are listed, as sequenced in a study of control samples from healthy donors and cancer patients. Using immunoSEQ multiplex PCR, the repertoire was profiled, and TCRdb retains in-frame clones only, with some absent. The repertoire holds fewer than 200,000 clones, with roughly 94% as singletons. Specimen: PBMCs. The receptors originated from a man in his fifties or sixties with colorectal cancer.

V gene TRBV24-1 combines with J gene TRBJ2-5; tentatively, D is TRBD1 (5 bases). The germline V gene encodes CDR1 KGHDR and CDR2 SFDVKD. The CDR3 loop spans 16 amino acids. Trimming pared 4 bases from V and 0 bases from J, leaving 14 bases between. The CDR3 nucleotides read TGTGCCACCAGTGAGTGGACGAAGGGGTACCAAGAGACCCAGTACTTC. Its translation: CATSEWTKGYQETQYF.

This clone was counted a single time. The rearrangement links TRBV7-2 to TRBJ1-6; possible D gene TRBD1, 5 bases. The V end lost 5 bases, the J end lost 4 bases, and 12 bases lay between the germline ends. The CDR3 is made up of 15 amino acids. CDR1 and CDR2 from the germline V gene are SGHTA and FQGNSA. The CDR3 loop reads CASSLLGGYNSPLHF. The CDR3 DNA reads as TGTGCCAGCAGCCTACTTGGGGGTTATAATTCACCCCTCCACTTT.

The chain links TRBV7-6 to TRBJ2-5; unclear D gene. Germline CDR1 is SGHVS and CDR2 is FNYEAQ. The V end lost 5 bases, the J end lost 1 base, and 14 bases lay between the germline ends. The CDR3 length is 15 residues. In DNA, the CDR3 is TGTGCCAGCAGCCCCTCGTCGTGGAGCCAAGAGACCCAGTACTTC. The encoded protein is CASSPSSWSQETQYF.

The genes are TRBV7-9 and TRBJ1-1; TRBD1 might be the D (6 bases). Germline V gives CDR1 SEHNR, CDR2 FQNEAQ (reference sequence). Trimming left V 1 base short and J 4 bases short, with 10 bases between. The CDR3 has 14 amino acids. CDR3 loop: CASSLGGGVTEAFF. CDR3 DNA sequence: TGTGCCAGCAGCTTAGGAGGGGGGGTCACTGAAGCTTTCTTT.

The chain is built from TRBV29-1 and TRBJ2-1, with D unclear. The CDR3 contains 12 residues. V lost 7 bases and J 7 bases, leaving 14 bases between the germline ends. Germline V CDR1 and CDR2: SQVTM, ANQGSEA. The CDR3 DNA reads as TGCAGCGCTACAGTCCTAGGGAATGAGCAGTTCTTC. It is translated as CSATVLGNEQFF.

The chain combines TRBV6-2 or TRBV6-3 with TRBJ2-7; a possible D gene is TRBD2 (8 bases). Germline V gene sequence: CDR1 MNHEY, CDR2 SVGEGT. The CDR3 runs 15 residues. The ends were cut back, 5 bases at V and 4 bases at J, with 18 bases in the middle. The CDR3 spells CASSPREGARYEQYF. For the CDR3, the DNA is TGTGCCAGCAGTCCCCGGGAGGGGGCCCGGTACGAGCAGTACTTC.

This CDR3 is CAWSVQGFEKLFF. The CDR3 DNA sequence: TGTGCCTGGAGTGTACAGGGGTTTGAAAAACTGTTTTTT. The chain is built from TRBV30 and TRBJ1-4; 7 nucleotides line up with TRBD1. The CDR3 runs to 13 residues. The V and J ends lost 0 bases and 7 bases, in that order; junction bases with no gene match: 2. Germline-derived CDR1 and CDR2 are GTSNPN and SVGIG (reference sequence).

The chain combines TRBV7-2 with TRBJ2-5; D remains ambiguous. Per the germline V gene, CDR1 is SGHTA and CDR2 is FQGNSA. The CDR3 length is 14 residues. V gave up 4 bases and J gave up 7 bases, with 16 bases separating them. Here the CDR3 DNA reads TGTGCCAGCAGCTCACGCGAGTCGGGTGGGACCCAGTACTTC. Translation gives CASSSRESGGTQYF.

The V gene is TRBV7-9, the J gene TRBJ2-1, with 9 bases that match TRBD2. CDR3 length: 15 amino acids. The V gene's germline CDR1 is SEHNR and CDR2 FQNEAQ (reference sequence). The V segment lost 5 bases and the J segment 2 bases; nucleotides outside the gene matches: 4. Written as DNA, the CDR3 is TGTGCCAGCAGCGGTAGCGGGGGTCCCTACAATGAGCAGTTCTTC. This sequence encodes CASSGSGGPYNEQFF.

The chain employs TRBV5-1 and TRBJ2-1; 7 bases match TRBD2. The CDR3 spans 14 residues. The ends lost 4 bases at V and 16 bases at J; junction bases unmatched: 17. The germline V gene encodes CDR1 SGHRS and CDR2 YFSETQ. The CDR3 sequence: CASSRTTSDLVGFF. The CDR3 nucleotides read TGCGCCAGCAGCAGAACCACTAGCGACCTAGTGGGATTCTTC.

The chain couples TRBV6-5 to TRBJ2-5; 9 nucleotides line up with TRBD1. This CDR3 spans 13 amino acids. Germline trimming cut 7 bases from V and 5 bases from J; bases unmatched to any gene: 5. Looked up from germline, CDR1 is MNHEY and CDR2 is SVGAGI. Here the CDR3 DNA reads TGTGCCAGCATCCGGGACAGGGTTGAGACCCAGTACTTC. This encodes CASIRDRVETQYF.

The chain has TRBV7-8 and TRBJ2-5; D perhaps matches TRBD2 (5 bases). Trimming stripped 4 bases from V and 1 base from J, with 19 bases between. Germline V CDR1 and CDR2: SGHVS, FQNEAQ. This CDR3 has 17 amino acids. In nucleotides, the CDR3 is TGTGCCAGCAGCTCAGGAAGGAGCCGAGCGGTCCAAGAGACCCAGTACTTC. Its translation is CASSSGRSRAVQETQYF.

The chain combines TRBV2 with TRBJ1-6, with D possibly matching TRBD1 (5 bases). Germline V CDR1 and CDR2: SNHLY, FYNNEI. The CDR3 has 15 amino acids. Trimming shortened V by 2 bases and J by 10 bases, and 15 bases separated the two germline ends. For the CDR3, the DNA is TGTGCCAGCAGTGAACAAGGAGACAGTTACTCACCCCTCCACTTT. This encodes CASSEQGDSYSPLHF.

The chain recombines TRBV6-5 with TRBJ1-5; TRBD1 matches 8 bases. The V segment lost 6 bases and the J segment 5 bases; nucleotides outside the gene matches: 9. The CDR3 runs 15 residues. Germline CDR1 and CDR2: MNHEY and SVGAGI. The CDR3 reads CASSGSDRGDQPQHF. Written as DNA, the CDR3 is TGTGCCAGCAGCGGGTCAGACAGGGGCGATCAGCCCCAGCATTTT.

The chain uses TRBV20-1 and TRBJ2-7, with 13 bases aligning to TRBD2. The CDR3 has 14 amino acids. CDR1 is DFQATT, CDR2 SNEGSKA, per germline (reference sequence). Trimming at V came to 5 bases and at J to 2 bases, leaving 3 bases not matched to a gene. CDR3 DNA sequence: TGCAGTGCTGGTGGGACTAGCGGGGCCTACGAGCAGTACTTC. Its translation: CSAGGTSGAYEQYF.

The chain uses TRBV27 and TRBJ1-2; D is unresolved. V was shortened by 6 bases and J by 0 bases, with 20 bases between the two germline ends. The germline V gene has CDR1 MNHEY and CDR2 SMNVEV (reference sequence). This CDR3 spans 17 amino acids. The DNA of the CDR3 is TGTGCCAGCAGCCCGTCATGGGGAAGCGGTGCTAACTATGGCTACACCTTC. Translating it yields CASSPSWGSGANYGYTF.

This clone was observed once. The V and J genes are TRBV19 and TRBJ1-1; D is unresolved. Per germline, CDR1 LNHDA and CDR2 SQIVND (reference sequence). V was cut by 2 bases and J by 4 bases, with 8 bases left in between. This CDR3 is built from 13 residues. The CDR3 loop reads CASSISVSTEAFF. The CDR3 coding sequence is TGTGCCAGTAGTATAAGTGTATCCACTGAAGCTTTCTTT.

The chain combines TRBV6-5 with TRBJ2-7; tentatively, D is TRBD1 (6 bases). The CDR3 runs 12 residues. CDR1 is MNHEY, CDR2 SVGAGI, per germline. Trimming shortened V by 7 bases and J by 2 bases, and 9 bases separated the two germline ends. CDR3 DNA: TGTGCCAGCACCGGACAGACCTACGAGCAGTACTTC. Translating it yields CASTGQTYEQYF.